The subject of this entry is one T cell receptor beta chain. The sample comes from a study of identifying expanded T cells in peripheral blood. TCRdb's table, derived via immunoSEQ multiplex PCR, lists solely in-frame clones and lacks some. The table shows about 100,000 clones, with approximately 90% occurring only once. The trim removed 6 bases at V and 8 bases at J, leaving 10 bases unmatched. Germline loops: CDR1 SNHLY, CDR2 FYNNEI. The CDR3 contains 15 residues. This receptor was taken from a person aged 18 to 75 in good health. Sequencing input: blood. The chain combines TRBV2 with TRBJ1-2; TRBD1 agrees at 12 bases. The CDR3 coding sequence is TGTGCCAGCAGCTCATCGGGACAGGGGGCGTACGGCTACACCTTC. Its translation: CASSSSGQGAYGYTF. Complete variable domain (other parts from reference TRBV2 and TRBJ1-2): EPEVTQTPSHQVTQMGQEVILRCVPISNHLYFYWYRQILGQKVEFLVSFYNNEISEKSEIFDDQFSVERPDGSNFTLKIRSTKLEDSAMYFCASSSSGQGAYGYTFGSGTRLTVV.